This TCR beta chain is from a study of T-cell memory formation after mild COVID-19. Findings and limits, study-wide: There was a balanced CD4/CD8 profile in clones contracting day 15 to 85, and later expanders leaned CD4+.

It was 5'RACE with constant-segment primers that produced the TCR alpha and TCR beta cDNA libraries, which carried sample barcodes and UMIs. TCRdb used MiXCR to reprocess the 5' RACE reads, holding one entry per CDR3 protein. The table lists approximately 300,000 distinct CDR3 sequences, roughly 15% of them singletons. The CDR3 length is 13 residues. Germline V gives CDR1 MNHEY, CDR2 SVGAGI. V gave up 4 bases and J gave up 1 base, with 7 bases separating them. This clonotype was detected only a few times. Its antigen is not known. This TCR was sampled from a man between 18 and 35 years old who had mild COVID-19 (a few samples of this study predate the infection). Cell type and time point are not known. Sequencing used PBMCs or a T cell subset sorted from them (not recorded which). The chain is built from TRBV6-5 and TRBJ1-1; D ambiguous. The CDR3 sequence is CASSFEGNTEAFF. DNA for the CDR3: TGTGCCAGCAGTTTTGAGGGGAACACTGAAGCTTTCTTT.